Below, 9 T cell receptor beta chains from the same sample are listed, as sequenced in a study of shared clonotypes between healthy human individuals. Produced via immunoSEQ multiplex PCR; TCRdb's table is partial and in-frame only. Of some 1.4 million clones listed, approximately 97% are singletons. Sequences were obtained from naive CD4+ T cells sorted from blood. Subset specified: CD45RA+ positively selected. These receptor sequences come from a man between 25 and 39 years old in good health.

The CDR3 protein is CASSIDSAGELFF. DNA for the CDR3: TGTGCCAGCAGCATCGACTCTGCCGGGGAGCTGTTTTTT. The J gene is TRBJ2-2, the V gene TRBV5-4, with D hard to call. The CDR3 runs 13 residues. V lost 4 bases and J lost 6, with 10 bases in between. The germline V gene has CDR1 SGHNT and CDR2 YYREEE (reference sequence). The complete variable domain, with remaining parts taken from reference TRBV5-4 and TRBJ2-2, reads ETGVTQSPTHLIKTRGQQVTLRCSSQSGHNTVSWYQQALGQGPQFIFQYYREEENGRGNFPPRFSGLQFPNYSSELNVNALELDDSALYLCASSIDSAGELFFGEGSRLTVL.

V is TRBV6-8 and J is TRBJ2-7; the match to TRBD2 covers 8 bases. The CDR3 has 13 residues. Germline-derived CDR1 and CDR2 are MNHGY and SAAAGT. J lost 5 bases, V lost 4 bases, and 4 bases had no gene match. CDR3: CASSWSGSHEQYF. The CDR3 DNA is TGTGCCAGCAGTTGGAGCGGGAGCCACGAGCAGTACTTC.

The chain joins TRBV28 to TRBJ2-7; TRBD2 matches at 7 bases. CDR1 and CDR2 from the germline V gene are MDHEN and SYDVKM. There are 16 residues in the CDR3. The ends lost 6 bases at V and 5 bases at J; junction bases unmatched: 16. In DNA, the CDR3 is TGTGCCAGCAGCCGGACTAGTAGGTGGTTTTTTGACGAGCAGTACTTC. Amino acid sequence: CASSRTSRWFFDEQYF.

This chain's CDR3 is CASSVASGPNTGELFF. The CDR3 nucleotides are TGTGCCAGCAGCGTGGCTAGCGGACCAAACACCGGGGAGCTGTTTTTT. V usage is TRBV9 and J usage is TRBJ2-2, with 7 bases identical to TRBD2. The V gene end was trimmed by 2 bases and the J gene end by 2 bases; junction bases not matched to a gene: 6. The V gene's germline CDR1 is SGDLS and CDR2 YYNGEE. The CDR3 covers 16 residues.

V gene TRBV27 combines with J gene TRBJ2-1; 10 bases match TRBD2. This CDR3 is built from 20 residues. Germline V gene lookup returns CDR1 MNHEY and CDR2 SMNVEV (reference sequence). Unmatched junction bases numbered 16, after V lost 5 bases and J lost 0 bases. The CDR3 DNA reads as TGTGCCAGCAGTCCCCCCTATATAGCGGGAGGAAGGTTCTCCTACAATGAGCAGTTCTTC. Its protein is CASSPPYIAGGRFSYNEQFF.

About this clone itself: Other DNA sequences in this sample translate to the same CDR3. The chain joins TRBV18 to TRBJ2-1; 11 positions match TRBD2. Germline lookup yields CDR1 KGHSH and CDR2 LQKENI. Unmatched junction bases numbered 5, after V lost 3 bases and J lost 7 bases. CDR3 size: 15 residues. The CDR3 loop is CASSPPGLADNEQFF. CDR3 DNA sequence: TGTGCCAGCTCACCCCCGGGACTAGCGGATAATGAGCAGTTCTTC.

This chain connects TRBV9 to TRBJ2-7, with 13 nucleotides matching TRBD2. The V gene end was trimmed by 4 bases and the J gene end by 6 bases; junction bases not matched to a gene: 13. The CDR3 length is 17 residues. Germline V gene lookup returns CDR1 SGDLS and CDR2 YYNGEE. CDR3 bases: TGTGCCAGCAGCACCCGACTAGCGGGAGGACTCCTAGGCGAGCAGTACTTC. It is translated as CASSTRLAGGLLGEQYF.

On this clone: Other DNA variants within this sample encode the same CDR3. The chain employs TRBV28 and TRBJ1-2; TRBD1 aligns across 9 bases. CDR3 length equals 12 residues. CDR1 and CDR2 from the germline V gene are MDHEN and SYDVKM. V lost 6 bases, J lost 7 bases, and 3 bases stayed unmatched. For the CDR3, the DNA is TGTGCCAGCAGCCTGACAGGGGGTGGCTACACCTTC. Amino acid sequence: CASSLTGGGYTF.

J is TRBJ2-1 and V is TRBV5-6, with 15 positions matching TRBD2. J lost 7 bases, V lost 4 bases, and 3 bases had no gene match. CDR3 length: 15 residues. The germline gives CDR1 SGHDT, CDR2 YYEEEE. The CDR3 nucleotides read TGTGCCAGCAGCCCGGGACTAGCGGGAGGAAATGAGCAGTTCTTC. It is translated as CASSPGLAGGNEQFF.